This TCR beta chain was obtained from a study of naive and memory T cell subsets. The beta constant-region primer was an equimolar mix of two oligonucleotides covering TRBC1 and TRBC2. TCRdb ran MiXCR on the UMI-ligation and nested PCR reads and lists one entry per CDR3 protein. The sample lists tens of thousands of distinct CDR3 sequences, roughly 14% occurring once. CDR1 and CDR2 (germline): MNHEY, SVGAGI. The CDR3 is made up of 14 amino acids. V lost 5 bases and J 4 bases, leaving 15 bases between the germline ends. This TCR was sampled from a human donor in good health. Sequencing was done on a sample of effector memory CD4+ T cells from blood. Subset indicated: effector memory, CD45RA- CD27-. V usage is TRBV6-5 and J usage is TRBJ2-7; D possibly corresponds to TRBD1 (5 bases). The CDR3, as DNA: TGTGCCAGCAGTAGAACCCAACAGGAATACGAGCAGTACTTC. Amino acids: CASSRTQQEYEQYF.